This T cell receptor beta chain was captured in a study of T cells expressing NK-cell markers. Findings and caveats of the study: For over 5 donors, the dominant NKG2C+ clonotypes made up about 1.0-8% of their CD8+ T cells.

Details on this clonotype: Its specificity is unknown.

The CDR3 spans 15 residues. Germline V gives CDR1 SEHNR, CDR2 FQNEAQ (reference sequence). TCRdb reprocessed the 5' RACE reads, with one entry per CDR3 protein and no DNA. Recorded for this sample: 400,000 to 500,000 distinct CDR3 sequences. The chain carries TRBV7-9 and TRBJ2-1; as DNA is missing, the TRBD1 call by TCRdb cannot be tested. The material sequenced was blood T cells: a sorted CD56 or NKG2C T cell subset, CD4+ or CD8+ T cells, or bulk PBMC T cells (not recorded which). The clonotype originates from a woman aged 18 to 75 in good health. The CDR3 loop reads CASSPDSRRKDEQFF.